This TCR beta chain comes out of a study of cytomegalovirus exposure and HLA in healthy donors. Study-level points and caveats: Previous analysis showed most TCR beta V segments were productive about 90% or about 30% of the time. As was reported, the classifier diagnosed cytomegalovirus status with high specificity and sensitivity.

The donors (healthy individuals) were bone marrow donors. Primers for the PCR totalled 60 Vbeta and 13 Jbeta. Only in-frame clones appear in the TCRdb table, and some are missing; sequencing was by immunoSEQ multiplex PCR. The data contain around 150,000 clones, less than 85% of them singletons. As concerns this clone: Its antigen is not identified.

The clonotype comes from a middle-aged man in good health and CMV-seropositive. The sequenced sample was PBMCs.

CDR3 nucleotides: TGTGCCAGCAGTCCCTACGGGGACAGAGTTAACTATGGCTACACCTTC. Protein sequence: CASSPYGDRVNYGYTF. The rearrangement joins TRBV28 to TRBJ1-2, with 7 bases matching TRBD1. This CDR3 has 16 amino acids. Germline V lookup: CDR1 MDHEN, CDR2 SYDVKM. With 5 bases clipped from V and 1 base from J, the junction kept 10 bases outside the gene matches.